One and the same sample provided the 14 T cell receptor gamma chains below, sequenced in a study of gamma-delta T cells after stem cell transplantation. TCRdb fed the RT-PCR reads into CATT to redo clone calling. The repertoire holds a few thousand gamma-chain clones, with under 7% as singletons. Sequencing used gamma-delta T cells. Receptors originate from a human donor. It is not recorded whose cells these are; they may come from a transplant donor.

Points on this clone: The protein TCRdb gives is from a much larger clone and does not agree with this DNA's translation at residue 6, likely a read error; the protein shown here comes from the DNA. This chain joins TRGV9 and TRGJP. The CDR3 is 17 residues long. Trimming at V came to 2 bases and at J to 7 bases, leaving 8 bases not matched to a gene. From germline, CDR1 is GITISATS and CDR2 ISYDGTV (reference sequence). CDR3 DNA: TGTGCCTTGTGGGAGGCGGTAAGGGAGTTGGGCAAAAAAATCAAGGTATTT. It encodes CALWEAVRELGKKIKVF.

To note about this clone: This DNA's translation differs at residue 5 from TCRdb's protein, which comes from a much larger clone; a read error is likely, and the protein shown is translated from the DNA. The CDR3 reads CALWVVGGRYYKKLF. The CDR3 DNA is TGTGCCTTGTGGGTGGTGGGGGGTAGGTATTATAAGAAACTCTTT. The chain combines TRGV9 with TRGJ1 or TRGJ2. Germline V gene data show CDR1 as GITISATS and CDR2 as ISYDGTV (reference sequence). The CDR3 is 15 amino acids.

A word on this clone: TCRdb's protein for this DNA is that of a much larger clone and differs from the translation at residue 4, likely a read error; the protein shown is the DNA translation. The CDR3 sequence: CALLEVREEKLF. DNA of the CDR3: TGTGCCTTGTTGGAGGTGCGAGAGGAGAAACTCTTT. The chain carries TRGV9 and TRGJ1 or TRGJ2. The J gene is not listed in TCRdb, so it was assigned here from a DNA match to germline. The CDR3 length is 12 residues. Germline CDR1 and CDR2: GITISATS and ISYDGTV (reference sequence).

About this clone itself: The junction and the germline gene differ at one end; a read error may be behind it. V and J are TRGV9 and TRGJ1 or TRGJ2. TCRdb carries no J gene annotation; the J gene was assigned here by matching the DNA with germline. Germline lookup yields CDR1 GITISATS and CDR2 ISYDGTV (reference sequence). The CDR3 contains 16 residues. The CDR3 protein is CAVWEVELVYKDKKLF. The CDR3 nucleotides are TGTGCCGTGTGGGAGGTGGAATTGGTTTATAAAGATAAGAAACTCTTT.

This clone is deemed large. This chain uses TRGV9 with TRGJP. Per the germline V gene, CDR1 is GITISATS and CDR2 is ISYDGTV (reference sequence). The J segment lost 3 bases and the V segment lost 3 bases, leaving 2 bases of the junction unmatched. This CDR3 comprises 16 residues. CDR3 sequence: CALWEPQELGKKIKVF. The CDR3 DNA sequence: TGTGCCTTGTGGGAGCCGCAAGAGTTGGGCAAAAAAATCAAGGTATTT.

This clone is hyperexpanded by share. The sample contains more than one DNA sequence encoding this CDR3. J is TRGJP and V is TRGV9. The CDR3 sequence is 17 residues long. Unmatched junction bases numbered 10, after V lost 4 bases and J lost 7 bases. CDR1 GITISATS and CDR2 ISYDGTV come from the germline V gene (reference sequence). The CDR3 nucleotides are TGTGCCTTGTGGGAAGCGAACGTGGAGTTGGGCAAAAAAATCAAGGTATTT. Translated, it gives CALWEANVELGKKIKVF.

In its sample, this clone is large. This chain links TRGV9 with TRGJ1 or TRGJ2. In germline, CDR1 is GITISATS, CDR2 ISYDGTV (reference sequence). J lost 13 bases, V lost 2 bases, and 8 bases had no gene match. The CDR3 has 11 amino acids. As DNA, the CDR3 is TGTGCCTTGTGGGAGGGCACGGTCAAACTCTTT. Its protein product is CALWEGTVKLF.

This clone was seen more than once but under ten times. Relative to the germline gene, one junction end is altered; a read error may explain this. The chain has TRGV9 and TRGJP1. Germline V gene data show CDR1 as GITISATS and CDR2 as ISYDGTV (reference sequence). This CDR3 has 11 residues. CDR3 residues: CALGDGWFKLF. In DNA, the CDR3 is TGTGCCTTGGGTGATGGTTGGTTCAAGCTATTT.

For the V gene the call is TRGV9; the J gene has no call. This CDR3 is built from 15 residues. From germline, CDR1 is GITISATS and CDR2 ISYDGTV (reference sequence). Here the CDR3 reads CALWEVGKDNKNKLF. CDR3 bases: TGTGCCTTGTGGGAGGTTGGAAAGGATAATAAAAACAAGCTATTT.

This clone was seen a few times. This may stem from a read error, because a much larger clone lies one nucleotide away. V gene assignment gives TRGV9, but the J gene was left uncalled. In germline, CDR1 is GITISATS, CDR2 ISYDGTV (reference sequence). The CDR3 has 15 residues. CDR3: CALWEVLKENYNKLF. The CDR3, as DNA: TGTGCCTTGTGGGAGGTGTTAAAGGAGAATTATAACAAACTCTTT.

This clone has ten or more counts. This likely traces to a read error, being one base from a far larger clone. Other DNA sequences in this sample translate to the same CDR3. The CDR3 DNA is TGTGCCTTGTGGGAGGTGGGTGGTAGGTATTATAAGAAACTCTTT. This gives the protein CALWEVGGRYYKKLF. This sequence joins TRGV9 and TRGJ1 or TRGJ2. TCRdb lists no J gene, so it was determined here by aligning the DNA to germline. Losses at the gene ends were 0 bases for V and 4 bases for J; bases not matched to a gene: 9. Germline assignment: CDR1 GITISATS and CDR2 ISYDGTV (reference sequence). CDR3 length: 15 residues.

Only a few counts were recorded for this clone. The amino acid sequence in TCRdb belongs to a much larger clone and departs from this DNA's translation at residue 9, likely a sequencing read error; the sequence shown is translated from the DNA. CDR3 sequence: CALWVIVEFGKKIKVF. CDR3 nucleotide sequence: TGTGCCTTGTGGGTTATAGTGGAGTTTGGCAAAAAAATCAAGGTATTT. The gene calls are TRGV9 and TRGJP. CDR1 is GITISATS, CDR2 ISYDGTV, per germline (reference sequence). The CDR3 is 16 amino acids.

On this clone: This likely reflects a read error, since a far larger clone is one base away. Different DNA sequences within this sample yield the same CDR3. V usage is TRGV9 and J usage is TRGJ1 or TRGJ2. Germline CDR1 is GITISATS and CDR2 is ISYDGTV (reference sequence). V was pared by 5 bases and J by 7 bases, with 14 bases of the junction left unmatched. The CDR3 sequence is 14 residues long. The CDR3 spells CALWALEVQYKKLF. The CDR3 DNA follows: TGTGCCTTGTGGGCATTGGAAGTACAATATAAGAAACTCTTT.

A few counts support this clone. V gene assignment gives TRGV9, but the J gene was left uncalled. CDR1 and CDR2 from the germline V gene are GITISATS and ISYDGTV (reference sequence). The CDR3 has 17 residues. The CDR3 sequence: CALWEGFQELCKKIKLF. CDR3 DNA sequence: TGTGCCTTGTGGGAGGGATTTCAAGAGTTGTGCAAAAAAATAAAACTCTTT.